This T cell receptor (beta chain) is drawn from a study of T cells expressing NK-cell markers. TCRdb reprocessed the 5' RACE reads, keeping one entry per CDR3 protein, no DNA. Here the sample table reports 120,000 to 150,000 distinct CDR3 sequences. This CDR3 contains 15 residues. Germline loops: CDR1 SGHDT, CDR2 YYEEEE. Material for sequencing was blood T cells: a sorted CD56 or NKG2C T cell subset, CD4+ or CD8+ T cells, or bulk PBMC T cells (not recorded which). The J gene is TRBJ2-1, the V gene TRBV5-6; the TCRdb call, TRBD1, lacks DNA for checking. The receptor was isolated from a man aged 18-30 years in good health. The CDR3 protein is CASSYGTPGYNEQFF.